What follows describes a single TCR beta chain. The antigen remains unidentified. The data were obtained in a study of Ad26.COV2.S vaccination and SARS-CoV-2 variants. Study-level information: Donor allocation was to the COV1001 Ad26.COV2.S trial arm. Ad26.COV2.S shots went into the muscle once or twice, 56 days apart.

Findings of the study overall: Placebo recipients and vaccine recipients were similar in non-spike TCR breadth. Spike-specific TCR breadth was greater after Ad26.COV2.S than placebo.

Treatment: roughly 18 received Ad26.COV2.S at low or high dose, single or two shots; about 5 received placebo; per-sample allocation not given. The samples date from day 63 after the first vaccine or placebo injection. Assay used: immunoSEQ multiplex PCR; TCRdb lists only in-frame clones, some missing. The table lists hundreds of thousands of clones, roughly 90% of them singletons, with about 1.5% in the top ten. The TCR was taken from a person between 18 and 65 years old who received the Ad26.COV2.S COVID-19 vaccine or a placebo. The material was peripheral blood, obtained in a trial of Ad26.COV2.S vaccine versus placebo.

For the CDR3, the DNA is TGCAGCGTTGCTAGTAGGGGCAGGGGGTCCTACGAGCAGTACTTC. This translates into CSVASRGRGSYEQYF. The V gene is TRBV29-1, the J gene TRBJ2-7; 7 bases match TRBD1. This CDR3 region has 15 residues. Unmatched junction bases numbered 10, after V lost 4 bases and J lost 1 base. CDR1 and CDR2 (germline): SQVTM, ANQGSEA.